This T cell receptor beta chain was sequenced for a study of cytomegalovirus exposure and HLA in healthy donors. This CDR3 is 19 amino acids long. Trimming at V came to 5 bases and at J to 0 bases, leaving 15 bases not matched to a gene. CDR1 is SGHTA and CDR2 is FQGNSA in the germline V gene. PCR involved 60 Vbeta and 13 Jbeta primers. The protocol was immunoSEQ multiplex PCR, while the TCRdb copy is restricted to in-frame clones and leaves out a portion. This sample has approximately 100,000 clones, with about 75% found just once. This chain connects TRBV7-2 to TRBJ2-3; 9 nucleotides line up with TRBD2. The sample taken for sequencing was PBMCs. The receptor was derived from a woman aged 18 to 35 in good health and CMV-seropositive. The CDR3 loop is CASSHPGLAIHFSTDTQYF. In DNA, the CDR3 is TGTGCCAGCAGCCACCCGGGACTAGCAATTCATTTCAGCACAGATACGCAGTATTTT.